This TCR beta chain was observed in a study of T-cell reconstitution after alpha-beta-depleted transplantation in children. Unique molecular identifiers tagged the TCRbeta library. Each CDR3 protein gets one entry after TCRdb re-called the PCR reads with MiXCR. Of 400,000 to 500,000 distinct CDR3 sequences in the sample, approximately 11% were seen once. Trimming at V came to 5 bases and at J to 5 bases, leaving 7 bases not matched to a gene. Germline V gene lookup returns CDR1 SGHTA and CDR2 FQGNSA. CDR3 length: 14 amino acids. V and J are TRBV7-2 and TRBJ2-5; 8 bases are a match to TRBD1. The material was PBMCs from the stem cell graft donor, obtained from the stem cell graft. The TCR comes from a human donor who donated a stem cell graft to a child with acute myeloid leukemia. CDR3 DNA: TGTGCCAGCAGCCCCGGGACAGGTCCCGAGACCCAGTACTTC. Translating gives CASSPGTGPETQYF.